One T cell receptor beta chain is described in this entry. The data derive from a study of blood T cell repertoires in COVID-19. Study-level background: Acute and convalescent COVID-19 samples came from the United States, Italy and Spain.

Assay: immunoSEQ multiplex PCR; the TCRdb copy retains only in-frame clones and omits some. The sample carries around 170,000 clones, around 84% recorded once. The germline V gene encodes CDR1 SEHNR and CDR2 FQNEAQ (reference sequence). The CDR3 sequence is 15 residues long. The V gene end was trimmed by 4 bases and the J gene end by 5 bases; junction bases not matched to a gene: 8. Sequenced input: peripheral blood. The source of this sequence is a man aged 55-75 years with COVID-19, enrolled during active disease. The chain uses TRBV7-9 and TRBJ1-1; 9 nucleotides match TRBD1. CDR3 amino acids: CASSSGQGPWTEAFF. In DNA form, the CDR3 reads TGTGCCAGCAGCTCTGGACAGGGGCCTTGGACTGAAGCTTTCTTT.